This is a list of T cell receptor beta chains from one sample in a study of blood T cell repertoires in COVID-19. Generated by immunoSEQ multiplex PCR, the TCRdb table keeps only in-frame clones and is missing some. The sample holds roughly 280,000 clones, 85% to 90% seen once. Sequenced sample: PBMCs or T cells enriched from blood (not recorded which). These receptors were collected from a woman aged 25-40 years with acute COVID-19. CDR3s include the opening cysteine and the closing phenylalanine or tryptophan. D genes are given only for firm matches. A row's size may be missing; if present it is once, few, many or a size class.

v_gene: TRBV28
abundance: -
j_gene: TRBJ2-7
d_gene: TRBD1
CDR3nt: TGTGCCAGCATTGGTGGACAGGGGGAATACGAGCAGTACTTC
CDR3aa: CASIGGQGEYEQYF

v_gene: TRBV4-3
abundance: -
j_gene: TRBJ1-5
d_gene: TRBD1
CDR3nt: TGCGCCAGCAGCCAAGACCGACAGGGAAACAATCAGCCCCAGCATTTT
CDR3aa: CASSQDRQGNNQPQHF

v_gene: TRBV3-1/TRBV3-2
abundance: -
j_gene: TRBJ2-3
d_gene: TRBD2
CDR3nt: TGTGCCAGCAGCCCTGGGGCGGGAGAGAGCACAGATACGCAGTATTTT
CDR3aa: CASSPGAGESTDTQYF

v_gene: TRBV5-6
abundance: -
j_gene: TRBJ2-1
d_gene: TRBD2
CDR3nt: TGTGCCAGCAGCGGCGGGACTAGCGGGAACAATGAGCAGTTCTTC
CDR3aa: CASSGGTSGNNEQFF

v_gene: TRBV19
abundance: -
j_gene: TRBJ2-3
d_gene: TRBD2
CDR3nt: TGTGCCAGTAGTCGGGCTAGCGGACTCACAGATACGCAGTATTTT
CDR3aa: CASSRASGLTDTQYF

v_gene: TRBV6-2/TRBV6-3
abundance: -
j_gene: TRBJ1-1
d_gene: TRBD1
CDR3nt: TGTGCCAGCAGTTACCCCAACCGCCGGGACAGCACTGAAGCTTTCTTT
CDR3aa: CASSYPNRRDSTEAFF

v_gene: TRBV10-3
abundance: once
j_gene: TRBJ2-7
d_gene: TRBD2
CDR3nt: TGTGCCATCGCAAAACCGCTAGCGGGAGGATCCCACGAGCAGTACTTC
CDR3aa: CAIAKPLAGGSHEQYF

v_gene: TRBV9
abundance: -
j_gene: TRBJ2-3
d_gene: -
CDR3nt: TGTGCCAGCAGCGTAGATGGAGGGGAATTTCACACAGATACGCAGTATTTT
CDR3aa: CASSVDGGEFHTDTQYF

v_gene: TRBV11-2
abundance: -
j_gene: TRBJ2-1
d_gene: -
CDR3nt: TGTGCCAGCAGCTTAGATCCCCTAGTCGGTGACCAGTTCTTC
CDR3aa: CASSLDPLVGDQFF

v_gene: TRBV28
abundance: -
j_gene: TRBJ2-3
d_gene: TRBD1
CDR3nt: TGTGCCAGCAGTTCTTGGACAGGGACTAGCACAGATACGCAGTATTTT
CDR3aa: CASSSWTGTSTDTQYF

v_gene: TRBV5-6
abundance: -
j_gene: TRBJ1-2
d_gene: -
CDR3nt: TGTGCCAGCAGCTTGACTCGCTATGGCTACACCTTC
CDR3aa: CASSLTRYGYTF

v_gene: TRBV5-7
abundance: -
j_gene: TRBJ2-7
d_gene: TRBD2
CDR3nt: TGTGCCAGCGGAACAACTTGTAGCGGGAGGGCCGGTCTGGGCGAGCAGTACTTC
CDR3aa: CASGTTCSGRAGLGEQYF

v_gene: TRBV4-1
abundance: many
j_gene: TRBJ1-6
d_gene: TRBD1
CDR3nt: TGCGCCAGCAGCCCACAGACAGGGGATAATTCACCCCTCCACTTT
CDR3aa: CASSPQTGDNSPLHF

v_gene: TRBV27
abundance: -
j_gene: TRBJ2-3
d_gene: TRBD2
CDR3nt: TGTGCCAGCAGTCCCGGACTAGCGGGAGAGAGCGGTACAGATACGCAGTATTTT
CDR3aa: CASSPGLAGESGTDTQYF

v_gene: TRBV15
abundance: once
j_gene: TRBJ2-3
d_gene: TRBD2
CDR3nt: TGTGCCACCAGTACCGCGTCCGTAGCGGGAGGGGGAGATACGCAGTATTTT
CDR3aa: CATSTASVAGGGDTQYF

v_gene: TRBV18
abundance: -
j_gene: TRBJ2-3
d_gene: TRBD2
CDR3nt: TGTGCCAGCTCGGGACTAGCGGTTCGGGATACGCAGTATTTT
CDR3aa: CASSGLAVRDTQYF

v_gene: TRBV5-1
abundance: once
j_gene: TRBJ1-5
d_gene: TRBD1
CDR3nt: TGCGCCAGCAGCCCCGAACCGGGGACAGGGCCGTATCAGCCCCAGCATTTT
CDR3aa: CASSPEPGTGPYQPQHF

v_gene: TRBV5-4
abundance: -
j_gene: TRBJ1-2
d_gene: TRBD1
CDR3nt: TGTGCCAGCAGGCCGACAGGGATCTATGGCTACACCTTC
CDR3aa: CASRPTGIYGYTF

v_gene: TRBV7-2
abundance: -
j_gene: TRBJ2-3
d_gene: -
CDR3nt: TGTGCCAGCAGCTTAGCCGCTATGCCGACAGATACGCAGTATTTT
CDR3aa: CASSLAAMPTDTQYF

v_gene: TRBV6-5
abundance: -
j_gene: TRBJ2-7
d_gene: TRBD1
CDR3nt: TGTGCCAGCAGTCTACAGGGGGCAGACTACGAGCAGTACTTC
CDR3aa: CASSLQGADYEQYF

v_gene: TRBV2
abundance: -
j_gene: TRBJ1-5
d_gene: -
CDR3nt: TGTGCCAGCAGTTTCCAGGGGCCGGATAGCAATCAGCCCCAGCATTTT
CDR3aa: CASSFQGPDSNQPQHF

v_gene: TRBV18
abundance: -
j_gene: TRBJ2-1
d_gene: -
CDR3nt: TGTGCCAGCTCCCCGCGCAGGGGAGGGCCCTACAATGAGCAGTTCTTC
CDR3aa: CASSPRRGGPYNEQFF

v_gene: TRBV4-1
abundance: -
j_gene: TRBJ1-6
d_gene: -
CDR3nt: TGCGCCAGCAGCCAGACAACAGGGTATAATTCACCCCTCCACTTT
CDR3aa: CASSQTTGYNSPLHF

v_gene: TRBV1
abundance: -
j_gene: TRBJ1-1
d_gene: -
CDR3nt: TGCACCAGCAGCCAAGACCGTACAGTATTCGGCACTGAAGCTTTCTTT
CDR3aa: CTSSQDRTVFGTEAFF

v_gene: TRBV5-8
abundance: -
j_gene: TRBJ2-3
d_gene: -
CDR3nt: TGTGCCAGCAGCCCAGGGACGTCCAAAGGGGGTACGCAGTATTTT
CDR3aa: CASSPGTSKGGTQYF

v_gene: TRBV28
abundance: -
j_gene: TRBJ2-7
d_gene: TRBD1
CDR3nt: TGTGCCAGCAGTCCAGGATTGGGACAGGTCTACGAGCAGTACTTC
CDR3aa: CASSPGLGQVYEQYF

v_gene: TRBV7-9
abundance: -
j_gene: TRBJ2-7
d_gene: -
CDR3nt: TGTGCCAGCAGCCCCCAGGCAGGGCAGTACTTC
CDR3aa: CASSPQAGQYF

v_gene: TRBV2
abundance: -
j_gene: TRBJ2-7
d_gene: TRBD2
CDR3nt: TGTGCCAGCAGTGTTCGAGACAGTTGGGGACTAGCGGGATTCGAGCAGTACTTC
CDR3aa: CASSVRDSWGLAGFEQYF

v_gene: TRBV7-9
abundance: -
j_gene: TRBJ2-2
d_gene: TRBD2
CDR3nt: TGTGCCAGCAGCCCCGTGTGGCGGGAGGGTAACGGGGAGCTGTTTTTT
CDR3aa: CASSPVWREGNGELFF

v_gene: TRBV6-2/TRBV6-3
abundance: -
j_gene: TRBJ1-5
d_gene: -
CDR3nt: TGTGCCAGCAGTTACGGGGGGGTGAGTCAGCCCCAGCATTTT
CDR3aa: CASSYGGVSQPQHF

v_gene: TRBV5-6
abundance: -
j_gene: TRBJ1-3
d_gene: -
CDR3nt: TGTGCCAGCAGCTTGTACCAGGGAAACACCATATATTTT
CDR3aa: CASSLYQGNTIYF

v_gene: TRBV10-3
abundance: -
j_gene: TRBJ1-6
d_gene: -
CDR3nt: TGTGCCATCAGTGATCAGTCGGGTGTGGATTCACCCCTCCACTTT
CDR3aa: CAISDQSGVDSPLHF

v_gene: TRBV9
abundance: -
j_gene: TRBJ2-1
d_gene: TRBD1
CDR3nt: TGTGCCAGCAGCCCGCCATCCGGGACAGGGCTACATGAGCAGTTCTTC
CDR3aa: CASSPPSGTGLHEQFF

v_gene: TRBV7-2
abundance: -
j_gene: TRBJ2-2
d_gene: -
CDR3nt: TGTGCCAGCAGCTTAGGACAACTCACCGGGGAGCTGTTTTTT
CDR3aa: CASSLGQLTGELFF

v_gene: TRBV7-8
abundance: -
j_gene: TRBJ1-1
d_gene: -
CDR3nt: TGTGCCAGCAGCCCAACAGGGTCTGTTATGAACACTGAAGCTTTCTTT
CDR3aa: CASSPTGSVMNTEAFF

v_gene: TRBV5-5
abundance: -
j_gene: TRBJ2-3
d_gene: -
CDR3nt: TGTGCCAGCAGCTTGATGACTATCCCAGATACGCAGTATTTT
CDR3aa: CASSLMTIPDTQYF

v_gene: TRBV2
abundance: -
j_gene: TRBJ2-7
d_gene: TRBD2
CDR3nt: TGTGCCAGCAGTGAAGCAGGCGGGAGCGGCTACGAGCAGTACTTC
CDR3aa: CASSEAGGSGYEQYF

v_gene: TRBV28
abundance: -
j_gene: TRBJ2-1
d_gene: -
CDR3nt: TGTGCCAGCAGACCGACCGGGTGGGATGAGCAGTTCTTC
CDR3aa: CASRPTGWDEQFF

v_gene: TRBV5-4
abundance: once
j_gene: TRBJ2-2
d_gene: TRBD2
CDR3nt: TGTGCCAGCAGCCCGGCGGGTAGCGGGGCGAACACCGGGGAGCTGTTTTTT
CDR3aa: CASSPAGSGANTGELFF

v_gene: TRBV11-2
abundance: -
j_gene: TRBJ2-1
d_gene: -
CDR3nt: TGTGCCAGCAGCTTCGGGGTAGACAATGAGCAGTTCTTC
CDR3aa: CASSFGVDNEQFF

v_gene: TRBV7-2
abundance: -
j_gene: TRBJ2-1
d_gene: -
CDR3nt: TGTGCCAGCAGCTTAGTCGGGGAAGTGAACAATGAGCAGTTCTTC
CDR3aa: CASSLVGEVNNEQFF

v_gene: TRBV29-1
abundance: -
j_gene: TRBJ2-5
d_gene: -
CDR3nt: TGCAGCGCCCTCAGGGGGACCCAGTACTTC
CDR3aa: CSALRGTQYF

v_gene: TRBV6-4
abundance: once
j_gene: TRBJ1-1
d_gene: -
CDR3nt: TGTGCCAGCAGGGGAGAATTGAACACTGAAGCTTTCTTT
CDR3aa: CASRGELNTEAFF

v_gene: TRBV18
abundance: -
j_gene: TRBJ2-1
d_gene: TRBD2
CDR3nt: TGTGCCAGCTCGCCAGATTTAGCGGGAGGCTCCTACAATGAGCAGTTCTTC
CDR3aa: CASSPDLAGGSYNEQFF

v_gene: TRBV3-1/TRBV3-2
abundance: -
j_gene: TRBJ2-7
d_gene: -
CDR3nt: TGTGCCAGCAGCCAAGATTCGTCGGCCTACGAGCAGTACTTC
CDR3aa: CASSQDSSAYEQYF

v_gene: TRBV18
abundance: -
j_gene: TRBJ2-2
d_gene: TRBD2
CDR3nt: TGTGCCAGCTCACCTCCGGGACTAGCGGGAGCCGGGGAGCTGTTTTTT
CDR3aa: CASSPPGLAGAGELFF

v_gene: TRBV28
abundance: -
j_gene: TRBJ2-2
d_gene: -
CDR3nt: TGTGCCAGCAGTTTAGCTGTGACTAGTCTGACCTTCGGCGGGGAGCTGTTTTTT
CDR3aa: CASSLAVTSLTFGGELFF

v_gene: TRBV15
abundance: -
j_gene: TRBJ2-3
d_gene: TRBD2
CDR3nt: TGTGCCACCAGCAGAGTACCCAGCGGGAGAGTCACAGATACGCAGTATTTT
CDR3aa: CATSRVPSGRVTDTQYF

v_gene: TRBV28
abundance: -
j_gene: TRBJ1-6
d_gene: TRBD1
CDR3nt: TGTGCCAGCACCCCGGGACAGGGACAATGGTCACCCCTCCACTTT
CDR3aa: CASTPGQGQWSPLHF

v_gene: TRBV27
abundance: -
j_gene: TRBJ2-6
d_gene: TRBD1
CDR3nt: TGTGCCAGCAGTTTAGTGGGACAGGGTAAATCTGGGGCCAACGTCCTGACTTTC
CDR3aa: CASSLVGQGKSGANVLTF

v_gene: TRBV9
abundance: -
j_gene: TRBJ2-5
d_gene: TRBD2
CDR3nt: TGTGCCAGCAGCTCACCCGGGGGGGGACTACAAGAGACCCAGTACTTC
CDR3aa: CASSSPGGGLQETQYF

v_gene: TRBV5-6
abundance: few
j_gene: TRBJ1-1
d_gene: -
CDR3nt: TGTGCCAGCACCAAATGGGCCACCTCAAACACTGAAGCTTTCTTT
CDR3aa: CASTKWATSNTEAFF